The sequence of this T cell receptor beta chain was determined in a study of persistence of HIV-infected CD4 T cells. Study overall: Suppressive ART had lasted a median of roughly eight years. Study results and limitations: TCR oligoclonality correlated with proviral oligoclonality in the same sorted populations.

This was the immunoSEQ version 4 assay in survey mode. Profiling relied on immunoSEQ multiplex PCR, and the TCRdb table lists in-frame clones only, not all of them. The sample holds 37,000 or so clones, around 90% seen once. This nonspecific control used anti-CD3/anti-CD28 bead stimulation of CD4+ T cells. Sorting selected CD4+ T cells upregulating both CD40 ligand and CD69. Adults with HIV-1 started suppressive ART while chronically infected. A note on this clone: Its specificity is not known.

Sequencing was performed on CD4+ T cells sorted from PBMCs after roughly 17-hour stimulation, taken from a patient who received antiretroviral therapy. The origin of this receptor is an adult man with HIV who was CMV-seropositive.

This chain's CDR3 is CASSWGQNTEAFF. The CDR3 DNA is TGTGCCAGCAGTTGGGGACAGAACACTGAAGCTTTCTTT. V usage is TRBV5-6 and J usage is TRBJ1-1, with D perhaps matching TRBD1 (6 bases). V shed 5 bases and J shed 1 base, with 9 bases lying between them. The V gene's germline CDR1 is SGHDT and CDR2 YYEEEE. This CDR3 is built from 13 residues.